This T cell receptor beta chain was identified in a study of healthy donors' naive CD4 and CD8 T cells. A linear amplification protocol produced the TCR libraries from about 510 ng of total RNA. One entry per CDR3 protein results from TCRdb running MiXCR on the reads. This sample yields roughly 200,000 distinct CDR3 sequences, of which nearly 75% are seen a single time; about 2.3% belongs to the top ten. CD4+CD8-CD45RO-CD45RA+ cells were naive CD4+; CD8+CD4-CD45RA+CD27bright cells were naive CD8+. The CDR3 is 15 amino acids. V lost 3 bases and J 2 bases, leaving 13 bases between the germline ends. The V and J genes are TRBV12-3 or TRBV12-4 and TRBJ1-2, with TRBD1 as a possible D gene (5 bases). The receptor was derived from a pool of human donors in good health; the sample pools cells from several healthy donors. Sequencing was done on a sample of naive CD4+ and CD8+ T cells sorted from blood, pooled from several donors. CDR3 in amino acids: CASSFPGTGNYGYTF. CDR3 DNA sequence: TGTGCCAGCAGTTTCCCCGGGACCGGGAACTATGGCTACACCTTC.